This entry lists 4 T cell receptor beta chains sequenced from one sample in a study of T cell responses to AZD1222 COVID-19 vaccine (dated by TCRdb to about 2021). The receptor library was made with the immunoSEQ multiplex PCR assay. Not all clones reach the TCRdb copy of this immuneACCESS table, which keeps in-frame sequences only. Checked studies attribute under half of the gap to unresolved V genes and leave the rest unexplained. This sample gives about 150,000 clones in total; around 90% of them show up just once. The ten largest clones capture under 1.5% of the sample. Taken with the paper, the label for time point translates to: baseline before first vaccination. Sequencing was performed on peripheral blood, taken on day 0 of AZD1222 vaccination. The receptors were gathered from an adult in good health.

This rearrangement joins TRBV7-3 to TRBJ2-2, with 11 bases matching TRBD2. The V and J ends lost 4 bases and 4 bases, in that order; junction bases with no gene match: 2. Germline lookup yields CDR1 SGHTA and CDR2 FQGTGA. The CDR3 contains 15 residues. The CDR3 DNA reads TGTGCCAGCAGCTATCTAGCGGGAGGCACCGGGGAGCTGTTTTTT. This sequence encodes CASSYLAGGTGELFF.

CDR3 DNA sequence: TGTGCCAGCAGCTTAATGGGGTTAGGAAACACCATATATTTT. It is translated as CASSLMGLGNTIYF. V and J are TRBV7-9 and TRBJ1-3; D unclear. This CDR3 comprises 14 residues. V was clipped by 2 bases and J by 4 bases, with 9 bases between them. Germline V gives CDR1 SEHNR, CDR2 FQNEAQ (reference sequence). Drawing the rest from reference TRBV7-9 and TRBJ1-3, the complete variable domain is DTGVSQNPRHKITKRGQNVTFRCDPISEHNRLYWYRQTLGQGPEFLTYFQNEAQLEKSRLLSDRFSAERPKGSFSTLEIQRTEQGDSAMYLCASSLMGLGNTIYFGEGSWLTVV.

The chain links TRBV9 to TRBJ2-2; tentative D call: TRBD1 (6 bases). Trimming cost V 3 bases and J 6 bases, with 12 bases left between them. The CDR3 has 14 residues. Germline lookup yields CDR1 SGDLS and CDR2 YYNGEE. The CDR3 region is CASSDRVLAGELFF. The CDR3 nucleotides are TGTGCCAGCAGCGACAGGGTTTTGGCCGGGGAGCTGTTTTTT.

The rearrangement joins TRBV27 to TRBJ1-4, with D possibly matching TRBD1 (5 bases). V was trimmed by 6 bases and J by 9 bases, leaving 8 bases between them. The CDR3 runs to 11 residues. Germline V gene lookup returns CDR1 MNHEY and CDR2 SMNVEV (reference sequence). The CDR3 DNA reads TGTGCCAGCAGGGTGGGGCAAAAACTGTTTTTT. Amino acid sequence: CASRVGQKLFF. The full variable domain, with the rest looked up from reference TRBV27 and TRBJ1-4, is EAQVTQNPRYLITVTGKKLTVTCSQNMNHEYMSWYRQDPGLGLRQIYYSMNVEVTDKGDVPEGYKVSRKEKRNFPLILESPSPNQTSLYFCASRVGQKLFFGSGTQLSVL.